This entry concerns a single TCR beta chain. The data were obtained in a study of blood T cell repertoires in COVID-19. About the research overall: The samples span acute and convalescent COVID-19 from the United States, Italy and Spain.

V dropped 2 bases and J dropped 5 bases, with 12 bases sitting between them. Germline lookup yields CDR1 SNHLY and CDR2 FYNNEI. CDR3 size: 14 residues. Original handling: Amplification from reference gene primers served as the basis for estimated nucleated cell counts. TCRdb's copy holds only in-frame clones and misses some; the assay was immunoSEQ multiplex PCR. Clone size and the V and J calls come from that table; the DNA yielded D and trimming. Of roughly 500,000 clones in the sample, approximately 83% were seen once. The specimen was peripheral blood. The source is a human donor in a cohort sampled during active COVID-19. The rearrangement uses TRBV2 and TRBJ1-2; D gene uncertain. The CDR3 nucleotides are TGTGCCAGCAGTGAAATAATGTCGAGGTATGGCTACACCTTC. Its translation: CASSEIMSRYGYTF.